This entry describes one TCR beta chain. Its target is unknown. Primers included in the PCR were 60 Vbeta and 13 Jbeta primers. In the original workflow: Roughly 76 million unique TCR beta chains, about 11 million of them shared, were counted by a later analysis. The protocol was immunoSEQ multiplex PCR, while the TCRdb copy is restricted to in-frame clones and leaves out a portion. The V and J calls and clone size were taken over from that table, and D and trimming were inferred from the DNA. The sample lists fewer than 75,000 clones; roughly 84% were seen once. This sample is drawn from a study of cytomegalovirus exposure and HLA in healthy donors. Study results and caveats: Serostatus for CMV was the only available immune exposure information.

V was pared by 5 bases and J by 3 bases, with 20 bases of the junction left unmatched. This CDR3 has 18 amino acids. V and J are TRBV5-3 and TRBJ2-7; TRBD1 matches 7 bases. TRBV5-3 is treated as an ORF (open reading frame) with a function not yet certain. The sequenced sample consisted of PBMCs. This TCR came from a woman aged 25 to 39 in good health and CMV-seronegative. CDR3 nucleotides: TGTGCCAGAAGTAGGGGGCCCATGCGCGGAATCAAGATCTACGAGCAGTACTTC. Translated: CARSRGPMRGIKIYEQYF.